The rows below give T cell receptor beta chains drawn from one sample of a study of blood T cell repertoires in COVID-19. The method was immunoSEQ multiplex PCR; TCRdb's version includes in-frame clones alone and lacks a portion of them. The sample lists about 370,000 clones; 70% to 90% were seen once. What was sequenced was peripheral blood. All receptors come from a woman in her twenties or thirties with COVID-19, enrolled during active disease. Each CDR3 is given with its conserved first and last residue. The order of the fields is CDR3 protein, V gene, J gene, D gene. A D gene is named only where the DNA matches it firmly.

CDR3: CASRTGGGTDTQYF
V: TRBV2
J: TRBJ2-3
D: -

CDR3: CASRTRPGLSPYEQYF
V: TRBV21-1
J: TRBJ2-7
D: -

CDR3: CATSDQLSGRSTDTQYF
V: TRBV24-1
J: TRBJ2-3
D: -

CDR3: CASTGAGGGETQYF
V: TRBV3-1/TRBV3-2
J: TRBJ2-5
D: TRBD2

CDR3: CASSQGGGGTGGGEKLFF
V: TRBV4-1
J: TRBJ1-4
D: TRBD1

CDR3: CASRDRVNTGELFF
V: TRBV25-1
J: TRBJ2-2
D: TRBD1

CDR3: CAASPRSADTGELFF
V: TRBV4-2
J: TRBJ2-2
D: -

CDR3: CASGTAMGSALHF
V: TRBV19
J: TRBJ1-6
D: TRBD1

CDR3: CATSLRGRGELFF
V: TRBV24-1
J: TRBJ2-2
D: -

CDR3: CASSITRSYEQYF
V: TRBV19
J: TRBJ2-7
D: -

CDR3: CASRLSLRLGIYEQYF
V: TRBV5-1
J: TRBJ2-7
D: -

CDR3: CASTNPGGSSYEQYF
V: TRBV19
J: TRBJ2-7
D: TRBD2

CDR3: CASSKNFRGQGAYGYTF
V: TRBV27
J: TRBJ1-2
D: TRBD1

CDR3: CASGLRVLLGGDTQYF
V: TRBV12-5
J: TRBJ2-3
D: -

CDR3: CASSWGTGGEQYF
V: TRBV19
J: TRBJ2-7
D: TRBD1

CDR3: CASSELGQGSYNEQFF
V: TRBV25-1
J: TRBJ2-1
D: TRBD1

CDR3: CASSQEATVNTEAFF
V: TRBV4-1
J: TRBJ1-1
D: -

CDR3: CASSVPLAQGGGNTIYF
V: TRBV25-1
J: TRBJ1-3
D: -

CDR3: CASSSLTSGGHLYNEQFF
V: TRBV6-2/TRBV6-3
J: TRBJ2-1
D: TRBD2

CDR3: CASSPAGLAYNEQFF
V: TRBV7-8
J: TRBJ2-1
D: TRBD2

CDR3: CASSPGQYASTDTQYF
V: TRBV5-4
J: TRBJ2-3
D: -

CDR3: CASKLQGARQPQHF
V: TRBV6-5
J: TRBJ1-5
D: TRBD1

CDR3: CASGTGQGITDTQYF
V: TRBV12-5
J: TRBJ2-3
D: TRBD1

CDR3: CAWSDIGRAFF
V: TRBV30
J: TRBJ1-1
D: -

CDR3: CASSAGPFSGNTIYF
V: TRBV7-9
J: TRBJ1-3
D: -

CDR3: CASSQDSGSRGIYEQFF
V: TRBV4-1
J: TRBJ2-1
D: TRBD1

CDR3: CASSSQETQYF
V: TRBV18
J: TRBJ2-5
D: -

CDR3: CASSYYNTEEEKLFF
V: TRBV6-2/TRBV6-3
J: TRBJ1-4
D: -

CDR3: CASSVTGTGVGNEQFF
V: TRBV9
J: TRBJ2-1
D: TRBD1

CDR3: CASGSPYRGNEQFF
V: TRBV12-5
J: TRBJ2-1
D: TRBD1

CDR3: CASRTRTGNTEAFF
V: TRBV19
J: TRBJ1-1
D: TRBD1

CDR3: CATSNLHGGLTSTDTQYF
V: TRBV15
J: TRBJ2-3
D: -

CDR3: CASSEGPGRNEQFF
V: TRBV6-1
J: TRBJ2-1
D: -

CDR3: CASSEQFFRGGRETQYF
V: TRBV6-1
J: TRBJ2-5
D: TRBD2

CDR3: CSVEETENTEAFF
V: TRBV29-1
J: TRBJ1-1
D: -

CDR3: CASTDRVTGELFF
V: TRBV9
J: TRBJ2-2
D: TRBD1

CDR3: CASSVDRNTEAFF
V: TRBV7-9
J: TRBJ1-1
D: -

CDR3: CASSYTSGTSGEQFF
V: TRBV11-2
J: TRBJ2-1
D: TRBD2

CDR3: CATSDSGTGSSYNEQFF
V: TRBV24-1
J: TRBJ2-1
D: TRBD1

CDR3: CASSISSDSSYNEQFF
V: TRBV19
J: TRBJ2-1
D: -

CDR3: CASSQPGTALRNTEAFF
V: TRBV14
J: TRBJ1-1
D: TRBD1

CDR3: CAISDSSGGHSYNEQFF
V: TRBV10-3
J: TRBJ2-1
D: TRBD2

CDR3: CASSGTCGVLQETQYF
V: TRBV6-4
J: TRBJ2-5
D: -

CDR3: CASSAGGARYEQFF
V: TRBV7-2
J: TRBJ2-1
D: -

CDR3: CASRGDRERQPQHF
V: TRBV19
J: TRBJ1-5
D: TRBD1

CDR3: CAWSVERGYKNIQYF
V: TRBV30
J: TRBJ2-4
D: TRBD2

CDR3: CASREVAGGPYNEQFF
V: TRBV5-1
J: TRBJ2-1
D: TRBD2

CDR3: CASSYFRLAQGSEAFF
V: TRBV6-2/TRBV6-3
J: TRBJ1-1
D: TRBD1

CDR3: CASSSSGWSYEQYF
V: TRBV28
J: TRBJ2-7
D: -

CDR3: CATSTLAGAETQYF
V: TRBV15
J: TRBJ2-5
D: TRBD2

CDR3: CASSIGGGKGNTQYF
V: TRBV19
J: TRBJ2-3
D: -

CDR3: CASSSSGKARACNRRDQPQHF
V: TRBV21-1
J: TRBJ1-5
D: -

CDR3: CATSREPRSNNNEQFF
V: TRBV15
J: TRBJ2-1
D: -

CDR3: CASSLALAEQFF
V: TRBV12-3/TRBV12-4
J: TRBJ2-1
D: -

CDR3: CASSPWTGGQFF
V: TRBV21-1
J: TRBJ2-1
D: -